This T cell receptor beta chain appears in the sequencing data of a study of blood T cell repertoires in COVID-19. In the study overall: Samples taken during acute and convalescent COVID-19 were collected in the United States, Italy and Spain. PBMCs, B-cell-depleted T cells, or T cells were the source of the cDNA or gDNA that made up the material.

In the original workflow: Reference gene primer amplification gave nucleated cell count estimates. Generated by immunoSEQ multiplex PCR, the TCRdb table keeps only in-frame clones and is missing some. Clone size and V and J calls were adopted from that table, with D and trimming inferred from the DNA. The sample records 130,000 or so clones, approximately 80% being singletons. The source of this sequence is a human donor in a cohort sampled during active COVID-19. The sequencing input was peripheral blood.

CDR3 residues: CASIQKRVKGGPGYEQYF. In DNA form, the CDR3 reads TGTGCCAGCATCCAAAAAAGGGTAAAAGGGGGACCGGGGTACGAGCAGTACTTC. The chain employs TRBV21-1 and TRBJ2-7; the D call of TRBD1 is as the table states it, not checked on the DNA. TRBV21-1 is assigned pseudogene status. The CDR3 covers 18 residues.